This T cell receptor (beta chain) was captured in a study of T cell responses to AZD1222 COVID-19 vaccine. Study-wide results and limits: Repertoire sampling was restricted to post-peak T cell response timepoints. Increases in Spike-specific TCR breadth and depth were seen after two AZD1222 doses.

TCRdb keeps only in-frame clones here, not all; method: immunoSEQ multiplex PCR. The table records over 150,000 clones, around 90% of them present only once. As concerns this clone: The antigen is undetermined.

CDR1 is LGHDT, CDR2 YNNKEL, per germline (reference sequence). The CDR3 sequence is 14 residues long. Trimming left V 0 bases short and J 1 base short, with 6 bases between. The clonotype was recovered from an adult in good health. Sample: peripheral blood, taken on day 0 of AZD1222 vaccination. V gene TRBV3-1 (or the pseudogene TRBV3-2) combines with J gene TRBJ2-5; weak D call: TRBD1 (5 bases). The CDR3 here is CASSQDRVQETQYF. The CDR3 nucleotides are TGTGCCAGCAGCCAAGACAGGGTCCAAGAGACCCAGTACTTC.